This TCR beta chain was profiled in a study of graft-versus-host responses after intestinal transplantation. The method was immunoSEQ multiplex PCR; TCRdb's version includes in-frame clones alone and lacks a portion of them. The data show some 110,000 clones, about nine tenths seen once. Turning to this clone: Antigen: not known.

CDR3 length: 16 residues. Trimming took off 8 bases at V and 2 bases at J, with 22 bases between the two ends. Germline CDR1 is SNHLY and CDR2 is FYNNEI. This chain connects TRBV2 to TRBJ2-7; TRBD1 is a possible D gene (8 bases). The receptor comes from a human donor who received an intestinal transplant. The input for sequencing was unstimulated CD4+ T cells sorted from spleen or lymph node cells, taken before intestinal transplant. CDR3 nucleotides: TGTGCCAGCCGTCGGGAACAGGGGGGGGAAACCTACGAGCAGTACTTC. Encoded protein: CASRREQGGETYEQYF.